This TCR beta chain appears in the sequencing data of a study of T and B cells in COVID-19 patients. Study at large: COVID-19 patients gave peripheral blood either during active infection or after recovery. Active-infection patients were older, median roughly 67 years, than recovered patients, median around 35 years. Study-level results: Clonality of TRB repertoires was high in active COVID-19; recovery brought above-healthy diversity and richness.

From blood, roughly 220-550 ng of genomic DNA served as TRB template. TRB rearrangements were amplified by multiplex PCR with BIOMED2 TRB-A/B primers. TCRdb itself ran the multiplex PCR reads through MiXCR, one entry per CDR3 protein. The sample shows fewer than 9,500 distinct CDR3 sequences, roughly 29% of them seen only once. This clonotype was counted only a few times. The antigen remains unidentified. The TCR was taken from a human donor who had recovered from COVID-19. The source material was blood.

Here the CDR3 reads CASSFVRTGGSTEAFF. The DNA of the CDR3 is TGTGCCAGCAGCTTTGTAAGGACAGGGGGATCCACTGAAGCTTTCTTT. The chain links TRBV5-6 to TRBJ1-1, with 10 bases identical to TRBD1. This CDR3 has 16 amino acids. V dropped 2 bases and J dropped 4; count of bases not matched to a gene: 8. Germline lookup yields CDR1 SGHDT and CDR2 YYEEEE.